The source of this T cell receptor beta chain is a study of T cell changes during pregnancy in multiple sclerosis. Sequencing was performed with immunoSEQ multiplex PCR; in TCRdb, only in-frame clones are kept and a portion is missing. Among 75,000 to 95,000 clones listed, around 92% were seen once. This TCR was sampled from a female donor in good health, enrolled as a control in a pregnancy study. This sample comprised peripheral blood, obtained in the first trimester of pregnancy.

The chain's CDR3 is CASRTGYQPQHF. For the CDR3, the DNA is TGTGCCAGCAGGACGGGATATCAGCCCCAGCATTTT. The chain carries TRBV28 and TRBJ1-5; D is unclear. CDR1 MDHEN and CDR2 SYDVKM come from the germline V gene. Between the trimmed V and J ends, which lost 6 bases and 5 bases, there was a span of 8 bases. The CDR3 sequence is 12 residues long.